This entry concerns a single TCR beta chain. Its binding antigen is unknown. Qualities for individual bases were not recorded, and no much larger clone is one base off. These data are taken from a study of cytomegalovirus exposure and HLA in healthy donors (dated 2017 in TCRdb). General notes on the study: The 700 or so repertoires of the first cohort and the 110 or so validation repertoires were produced on the same platform, according to a later analysis. Besides the first cohort of approximately 670 subjects, a separate validation cohort made up of over 100 different subjects was used. To predict cytomegalovirus infection status, the study combined high-throughput TCR immunosequencing, statistical association of individual TCRs with disease status, and machine learning. The study was designed to test whether signatures of past pathogen exposure could be identified by cataloging public T cell receptors.

The donors were included in the validation cohort of some 120 subjects, a group kept apart from the roughly 700-subject first cohort. Library generation was performed with the immunoSEQ multiplex PCR assay. For the original study's pipeline: A statistical classification framework was built to diagnose cytomegalovirus status from the catalog of TCR beta chain sequences. TCRdb mirrors the immuneACCESS table, restricted to in-frame sequences. Some clones are absent from its copies; in checked studies, under half trace to an unresolved V gene, and the reason for the others is unknown. V, J and clone size were drawn from that table, and D and trimming were deduced from the DNA. Across this sample there are about 150,000 clones, with roughly 93% seen only once. 1.8% of the sample rests with the top ten. The germline V gene gives CDR1 as SQVTM and CDR2 as ANQGSEA. Trimming removed 5 bases from V and 1 base from J, leaving 8 bases between the germline ends. The cysteine opens and the phenylalanine closes a CDR3 of 13 amino acids. The retained sequence is limited to the CDR3, 39 bases, with the frame set at the first base.

Points the paper makes about the study in general: In the study, some 160 TCR beta chains were listed as associated with cytomegalovirus. A later analysis had no HLA typing for the validation cohort, so co-occurrence there was scored across all 130 or so repertoires. Of the cluster scores, 94% were above 0 in a later analysis, which found that TCRs clustered in the first cohort also tended to co-occur in the roughly 130 validation repertoires. In both the original and validation cohorts, the classifier was reported to diagnose cytomegalovirus status with high specificity and sensitivity. It was suggested by the authors that the approach could potentially be generalized to other disease states and immunological phenotypes. Most TCR sequences were observed very rarely across donors, whereas some public TCRs were present in many individuals. In vitro tests confirmed that three of the cytomegalovirus-associated TCR beta chains recognize cytomegalovirus antigens.

The sequence was collected from a man younger than 35 in good health and CMV-seropositive. Rearrangement joined TRBV29-1 to TRBJ2-2, and the D gene may be TRBD2, 6 bases matching. The sample consisted of PBMCs. The encoded CDR3 is CSVRGRNTGELFF. The DNA sequence follows: TGCAGCGTTCGGGGGAGGAACACCGGGGAGCTGTTTTTT.